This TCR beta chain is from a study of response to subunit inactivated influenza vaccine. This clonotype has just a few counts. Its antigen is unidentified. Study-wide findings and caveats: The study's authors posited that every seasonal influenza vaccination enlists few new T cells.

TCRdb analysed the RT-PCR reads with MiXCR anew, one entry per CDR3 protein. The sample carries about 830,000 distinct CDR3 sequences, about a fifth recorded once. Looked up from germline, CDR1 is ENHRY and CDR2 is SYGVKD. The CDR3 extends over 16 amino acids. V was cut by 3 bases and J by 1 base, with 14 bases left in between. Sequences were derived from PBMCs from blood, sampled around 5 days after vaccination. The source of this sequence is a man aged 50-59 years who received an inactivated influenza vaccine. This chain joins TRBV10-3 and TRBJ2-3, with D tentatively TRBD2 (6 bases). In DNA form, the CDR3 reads TGTGCCATCAGTGAAGTGTTGGGAGGCGGCACAGATACGCAGTATTTT. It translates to CAISEVLGGGTDTQYF.